This paragraph covers one T cell receptor beta chain sequence. This clonotype was counted at least ten times. The antigen it recognizes is unknown. No much larger clone exists at a distance of one base, and base qualities are not known. The entry originates in a study of T cell repertoires in cytomegalovirus infection (dated by TCRdb to the late 2010s). In terms of the full investigation: The HLA type of each donor mattered for the analysis, because public TCR beta signatures pointed to carriage of CMV infection along with the matching HLA type.

Sequencer: Illumina HiSeq 1500. The public reads were run again by TCRdb, first through fastp at Q25 and then through MiXCR, and only productive beta chains were kept. CDR3 protein duplicates are merged, each entry listing the most common genes and DNA. In all, the sample holds about 100,000 distinct CDR3 sequences, and about 22% of those were seen once. Together, the top ten hold about two fifths of the sample. Paper-wide results and their limitations: The ex vivo response was dominated by HLA-C-restricted CMV-specific TCR beta clonotypes, and the single most frequent clonotype in two of eight donors was supplied by these HLA-C-restricted clonotypes. Carriers of CMV infection plus the relevant HLA type were discriminated by the cumulative frequency of public TCR beta family members in the study cohort and in an independent roughly 320-donor cohort.

The CDR3 sequence holds 17 residues, the cysteine and phenylalanine included. Just the 51-base CDR3 DNA is kept, in frame starting at base 1. Trimming takes 0 bases from V and 6 bases from J, and the germline ends sit 19 bases apart. The germline V gene provides CDR1 SGHVS and CDR2 FQNEAQ. The sequence was collected from a human donor in good health (CMV status not recorded). Some clones in this sample may be carry-over from other donors' samples. The rearranged chain carries TRBV7-8 and TRBJ2-3; possibly the D gene is TRBD2, per 6 matching bases. Sequencing was done on a sample of CD8+ T cells from PBMCs. CDR3 loop: CASSLAPGTYEPDTQYF. The nucleotide sequence is TGTGCCAGCAGCTTAGCACCGGGGACTTATGAACCGGATACGCAGTATTTT.